This entry lists 19 T cell receptor beta chains sequenced from one sample in a study of blood T cells in healthy people across ages. Next came a second PCR, run for roughly 6 to 11 cycles, which used a sample-barcoded 5' primer along with a J-beta primer mix. A single record per CDR3 protein comes from TCRdb applying MiXCR to the 5' RACE reads. Of around 1,000,000 distinct CDR3 sequences detected, around 27% appear once; the ten largest clones hold about 0.8%. The sample was also reused in another study, on T cells of mothers and their children.

Material: blood. These receptors originate from a girl between 2 and 10 years old in good health.

This clonotype has just a few counts. J is TRBJ2-5 and V is TRBV12-3 or TRBV12-4, with D possibly matching TRBD2 (5 bases). V was clipped by 7 bases and J by 4 bases, with 13 bases between them. The CDR3 is made up of 13 amino acids. The CDR3 nucleotides are TGTGCCAGCACCAACACTAGGGCAGAGACCCAGTACTTC. The encoded protein is CASTNTRAETQYF.

This clonotype has just a few counts. The genes are TRBV29-1 and TRBJ2-3; TRBD2 is a possible D gene (6 bases). V lost 6 bases and J 5 bases, leaving 12 bases between the germline ends. This CDR3 has 12 amino acids. Per germline, CDR1 SQVTM and CDR2 ANQGSEA. The CDR3 here is CSVRRDLDTQYF. In DNA form, the CDR3 reads TGCAGCGTCCGGCGGGATCTAGATACGCAGTATTTT.

The DNA of the CDR3 is TGTGCCAGCAGCCCCTCTTACCCGGGACAGGGGGCGCGGGAGCAGTACTTC. It yields the protein CASSPSYPGQGAREQYF. This rearrangement joins TRBV7-2 to TRBJ2-7; TRBD1 matches at 12 bases. The CDR3 sequence is 17 residues long. Per the germline V gene, CDR1 is SGHTA and CDR2 is FQGNSA. J was trimmed by 7 bases and V by 5 bases; bases with no gene match: 15.

This sequence joins TRBV19 and TRBJ2-5; TRBD1 is a possible D gene (5 bases). The J call is doubtful: the DNA matches TRBJ2-7 better. CDR1 is LNHDA and CDR2 is SQIVND in the germline V gene (reference sequence). There are 12 residues in the CDR3. In DNA form, the CDR3 reads TGTGCCAGTTCGCAGGGATCCGACGAGCAGTACTTC. Protein product: CASSQGSDEQYF.

The rearrangement joins TRBV28 to TRBJ2-1, with D possibly matching TRBD2 (5 bases). V was clipped by 4 bases and J by 6 bases, with 22 bases between them. The germline V gene encodes CDR1 MDHEN and CDR2 SYDVKM. CDR3 length: 17 amino acids. DNA of the CDR3: TGTGCCAGCAGTTCCCCACCTGGTTGGCCTCGGGGCAATGAGCAGTTCTTC. This encodes CASSSPPGWPRGNEQFF.

This clonotype was observed a few times. The chain uses TRBV29-1 and TRBJ2-1, with 7 bases matching TRBD2. This CDR3 spans 13 amino acids. The germline CDR1 and CDR2 sequences are SQVTM and ANQGSEA. J was trimmed by 4 bases and V by 8 bases; bases with no gene match: 8. In nucleotides, the CDR3 is TGCAGCTTTGGGGGGGAGGGGTACAATGAGCAGTTCTTC. Protein product: CSFGGEGYNEQFF.

V gene TRBV24-1 combines with J gene TRBJ2-1; D remains ambiguous. The germline V gene encodes CDR1 KGHDR and CDR2 SFDVKD. This CDR3 has 12 amino acids. V was clipped by 4 bases and J by 10 bases, with 10 bases between them. The CDR3 region has the DNA TGTGCCACCAGTGAACCCCTCGGGGAGCAGTTCTTC. Its translation: CATSEPLGEQFF.

The J gene is TRBJ2-3, the V gene TRBV5-1; tentatively, D is TRBD2 (6 bases). The germline V and J ends were trimmed by 1 base and 5 bases, with 11 bases remaining between them. This CDR3 has 14 residues. Germline-derived CDR1 and CDR2 are SGHRS and YFSETQ. The CDR3 sequence is CASSLRESEDTQYF. Here the CDR3 DNA reads TGCGCCAGCAGCTTGCGGGAGTCGGAAGATACGCAGTATTTT. Combining the CDR3 with reference TRBV5-1 and TRBJ2-3 gives the whole variable domain KAGVTQTPRYLIKTRGQQVTLSCSPISGHRSVSWYQQTPGQGLQFLFEYFSETQRNKGNFPGRFSGRQFSNSRSEMNVSTLELGDSALYLCASSLRESEDTQYFGPGTRLTVL.

This clonotype was observed a handful of times. This rearrangement joins TRBV20-1 to TRBJ2-5; no definite D call. Per the germline V gene, CDR1 is DFQATT and CDR2 is SNEGSKA (reference sequence). V was pared by 3 bases and J by 5 bases, with 13 bases between. The CDR3 is 13 amino acids. In DNA, the CDR3 is TGCAGTGCTAGTTCTACCCTGAGGGAGACCCAGTACTTC. Translated, it gives CSASSTLRETQYF.

The gene calls are TRBV5-6 and TRBJ2-7, with D tentatively TRBD2 (5 bases). The CDR3 spans 16 residues. V lost 0 bases and J 9 bases, leaving 22 bases between the germline ends. Germline CDR1 SGHDT, CDR2 YYEEEE. The CDR3 sequence is CASSLVGADFSPGQYF. CDR3 in DNA: TGTGCCAGCAGCTTGGTAGGAGCGGACTTCTCCCCAGGGCAGTACTTC. The complete variable domain, with remaining parts taken from reference TRBV5-6 and TRBJ2-7, reads DAGVTQSPTHLIKTRGQQVTLRCSPKSGHDTVSWYQQALGQGPQFIFQYYEEEERQRGNFPDRFSGHQFPNYSSELNVNALLLGDSALYLCASSLVGADFSPGQYFGPGTRLTVT.

This clonotype has just a few counts. The chain couples TRBV3-1 to TRBJ2-1; D tentatively reads TRBD1 or TRBD2 (5 bases each). This CDR3 comprises 13 residues. Per germline, CDR1 LGHDT and CDR2 YNNKEL (reference sequence). V was cut by 5 bases and J by 3 bases, with 8 bases left in between. The CDR3 DNA is TGTGCCAGCAGCTCGGGGCACTACAATGAGCAGTTCTTC. Translating it yields CASSSGHYNEQFF.

The rearrangement uses TRBV7-8 and TRBJ1-4; TRBD1 agrees at 7 bases. Germline CDR1 and CDR2: SGHVS and FQNEAQ. The V segment lost 5 bases and the J segment 7 bases; nucleotides outside the gene matches: 10. CDR3 length: 15 residues. The CDR3 loop is CASSGYRGEGEKLFF. DNA of the CDR3: TGTGCCAGCAGCGGCTACAGGGGAGAGGGTGAAAAACTGTTTTTT.

This clonotype was detected only a few times. This sequence joins TRBV27 and TRBJ2-5; the match to TRBD1 covers 7 bases. The closer fit of TRBJ2-7 to the DNA end suggests the J call may be wrong. This CDR3 is 12 amino acids long. Germline V gene lookup returns CDR1 MNHEY and CDR2 SMNVEV (reference sequence). CDR3 amino acids: CASGLTGYEQYF. CDR3 DNA sequence: TGTGCCAGCGGCTTGACAGGGTACGAGCAGTACTTC.

This clonotype was observed a few times. This chain joins TRBV7-8 and TRBJ2-3, with D uncertain. CDR3 size: 15 residues. The germline gives CDR1 SGHVS, CDR2 FQNEAQ. With 2 bases removed from V and 6 bases from J, the gap between germline ends came to 15 bases. The CDR3: CASSLIGQTLDTQYF. The DNA for the CDR3 is TGTGCCAGCAGCTTAATTGGCCAAACACTGGATACGCAGTATTTT.

The gene calls are TRBV12-3 or TRBV12-4 and TRBJ1-4; possible D gene TRBD1, 5 bases. Trimming removed 2 bases from V and 7 bases from J, with 11 bases in between. The CDR3 has 14 residues. The CDR3 protein is CASSLRTSSEKLFF. In DNA, the CDR3 is TGTGCCAGCAGTTTACGGACATCTAGTGAAAAACTGTTTTTT.

This clonotype turned up a few times. V is TRBV29-1 and J is TRBJ2-5; D gene uncertain. The length of the CDR3 is 14 residues. V dropped 4 bases and J dropped 1 base, with 13 bases sitting between them. Germline lookup yields CDR1 SQVTM and CDR2 ANQGSEA. The CDR3 DNA follows: TGCAGCGTTGCGTGGGCCGGGCCCCAAGAGACCCAGTACTTC. Translated: CSVAWAGPQETQYF.

This clonotype has more than one count but fewer than ten. The chain joins TRBV6-2 or TRBV6-3 to TRBJ2-1; TRBD2 might be the D (5 bases). Germline CDR1 and CDR2: MNHEY and SVGEGT. The CDR3 is 14 amino acids. V was cut by 7 bases and J by 7 bases, with 17 bases left in between. CDR3 in DNA: TGTGCCAGCACGACCCCGAGGGCCCATAATGAGCAGTTCTTC. Amino acid sequence: CASTTPRAHNEQFF.

This clonotype has a handful of counts. The chain carries TRBV6-5 and TRBJ2-7; no definite D call. CDR1 is MNHEY, CDR2 SVGAGI, per germline. V lost 10 bases and J 3 bases, leaving 13 bases between the germline ends. The CDR3 has 12 residues. The CDR3, as DNA: TGTGCCACCATCTCGAAATACTACGAGCAGTACTTC. Protein: CATISKYYEQYF.

The J gene is TRBJ2-5, the V gene TRBV5-1; D ambiguous. The end of the DNA is better explained by TRBJ2-1, so the J call may be wrong. The CDR3 consists of 16 residues. Germline CDR1 and CDR2: SGHRS and YFSETQ. Written as DNA, the CDR3 is TGCGCCAGCAGCCCCTCCCATGGTGGTAGTGGCAATGAGCAGTTCTTC. It specifies CASSPSHGGSGNEQFF.